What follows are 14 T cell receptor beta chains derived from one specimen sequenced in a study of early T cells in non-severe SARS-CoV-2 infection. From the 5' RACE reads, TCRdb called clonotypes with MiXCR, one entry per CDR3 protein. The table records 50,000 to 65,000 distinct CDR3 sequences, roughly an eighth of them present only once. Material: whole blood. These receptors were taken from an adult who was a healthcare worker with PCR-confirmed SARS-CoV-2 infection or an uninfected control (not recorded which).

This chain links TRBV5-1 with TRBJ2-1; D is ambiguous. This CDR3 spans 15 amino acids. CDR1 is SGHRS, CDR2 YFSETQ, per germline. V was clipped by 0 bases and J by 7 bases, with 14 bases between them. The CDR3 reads CASSLADRAGNEQFF. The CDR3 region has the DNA TGCGCCAGCAGCTTGGCCGATAGGGCCGGTAATGAGCAGTTCTTC.

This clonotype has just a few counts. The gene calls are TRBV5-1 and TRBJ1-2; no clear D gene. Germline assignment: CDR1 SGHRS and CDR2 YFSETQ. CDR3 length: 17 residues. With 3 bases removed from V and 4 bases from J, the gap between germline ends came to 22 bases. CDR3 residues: CASSSTPLNRLRYGYTF. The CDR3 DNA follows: TGCGCCAGCAGCTCGACACCTTTAAACCGACTCCGCTATGGCTACACCTTC.

The CDR3 nucleotides read TGTGCCTGGAGTAAGACAGGCCAACTCATCTATGGCTACACCTTC. Translating gives CAWSKTGQLIYGYTF. This rearrangement joins TRBV30 to TRBJ1-2, with TRBD1 as a possible D gene (6 bases). The CDR3 runs 15 residues. Germline values: CDR1 GTSNPN, CDR2 SVGIG (reference sequence). Trimming took 2 bases from V and 4 from J, leaving 17 bases between them.

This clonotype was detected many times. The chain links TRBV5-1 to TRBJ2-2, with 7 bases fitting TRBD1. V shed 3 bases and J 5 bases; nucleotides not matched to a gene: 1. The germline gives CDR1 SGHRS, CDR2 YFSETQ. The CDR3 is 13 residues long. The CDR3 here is CASSSQGTGELFF. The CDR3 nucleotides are TGCGCCAGCAGCTCACAGGGGACCGGGGAGCTGTTTTTT.

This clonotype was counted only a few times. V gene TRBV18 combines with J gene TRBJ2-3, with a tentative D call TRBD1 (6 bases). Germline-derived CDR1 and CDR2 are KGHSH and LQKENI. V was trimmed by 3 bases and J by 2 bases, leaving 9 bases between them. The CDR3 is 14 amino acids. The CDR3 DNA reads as TGTGCCAGCTCACCCAGGACAGACACAGATACGCAGTATTTT. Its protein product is CASSPRTDTDTQYF.

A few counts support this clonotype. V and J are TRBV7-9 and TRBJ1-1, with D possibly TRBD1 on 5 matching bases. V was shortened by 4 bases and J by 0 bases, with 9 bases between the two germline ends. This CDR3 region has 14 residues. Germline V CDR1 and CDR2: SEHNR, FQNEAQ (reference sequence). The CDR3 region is CASSWGRVNTEAFF. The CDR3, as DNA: TGTGCCAGCAGCTGGGGACGGGTGAACACTGAAGCTTTCTTT. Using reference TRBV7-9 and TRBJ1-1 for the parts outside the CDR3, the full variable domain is DTGVSQNPRHKITKRGQNVTFRCDPISEHNRLYWYRQTLGQGPEFLTYFQNEAQLEKSRLLSDRFSAERPKGSFSTLEIQRTEQGDSAMYLCASSWGRVNTEAFFGQGTRLTVV.

The CDR3, as DNA: TGCGCCAGCAGCTTGGTCACTAGCGGGAGCACAGATACGCAGTATTTT. Translating gives CASSLVTSGSTDTQYF. The rearrangement joins TRBV5-1 to TRBJ2-3; 9 nucleotides line up with TRBD2. The germline V gene has CDR1 SGHRS and CDR2 YFSETQ. The V and J ends lost 0 bases and 0 bases, in that order; junction bases with no gene match: 2. CDR3 length equals 16 residues.

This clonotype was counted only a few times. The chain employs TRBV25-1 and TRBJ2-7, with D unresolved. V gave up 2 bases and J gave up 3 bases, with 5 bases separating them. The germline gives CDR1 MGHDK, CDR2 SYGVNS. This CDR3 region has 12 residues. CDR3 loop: CASSEQFYEQYF. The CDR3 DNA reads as TGTGCCAGCAGTGAACAATTCTACGAGCAGTACTTC.

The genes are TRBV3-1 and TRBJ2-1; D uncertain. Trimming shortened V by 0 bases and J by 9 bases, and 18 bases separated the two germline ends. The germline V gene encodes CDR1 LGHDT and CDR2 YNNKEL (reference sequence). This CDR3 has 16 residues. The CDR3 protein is CASSQETNYQNSEQFF. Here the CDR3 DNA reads TGTGCCAGCAGCCAAGAGACAAATTATCAGAATAGTGAGCAGTTCTTC.

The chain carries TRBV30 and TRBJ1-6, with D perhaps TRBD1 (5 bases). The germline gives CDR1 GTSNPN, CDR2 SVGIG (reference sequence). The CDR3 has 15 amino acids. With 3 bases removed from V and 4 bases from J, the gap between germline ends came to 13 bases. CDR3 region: CAWRTRQLYNSPLHF. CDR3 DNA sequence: TGTGCCTGGAGGACAAGACAGCTGTATAATTCACCCCTCCACTTT.

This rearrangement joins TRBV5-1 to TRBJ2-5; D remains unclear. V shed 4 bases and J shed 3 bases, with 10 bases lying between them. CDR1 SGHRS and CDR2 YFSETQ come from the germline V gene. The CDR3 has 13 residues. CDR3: CASSKEWEETQYF. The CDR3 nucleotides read TGCGCCAGCAGCAAGGAATGGGAAGAGACCCAGTACTTC.

Here the CDR3 reads CSASLTSGNYNEQFF. CDR3 coding DNA: TGCAGTGCTAGCTTAACTAGCGGGAATTACAATGAGCAGTTCTTC. The chain carries TRBV20-1 and TRBJ2-1, with 10 nucleotides matching TRBD2. The V gene's germline CDR1 is DFQATT and CDR2 SNEGSKA (reference sequence). V lost 3 bases to trimming and J lost 4 bases; unmatched junction nucleotides: 6. This CDR3 has 15 amino acids.

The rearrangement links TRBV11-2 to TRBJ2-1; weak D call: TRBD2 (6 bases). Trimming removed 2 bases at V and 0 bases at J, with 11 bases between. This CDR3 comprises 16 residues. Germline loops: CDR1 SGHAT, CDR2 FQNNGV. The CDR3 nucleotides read TGTGCCAGCAGCTTACCGGGGGTGAGCTCCTACAATGAGCAGTTCTTC. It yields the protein CASSLPGVSSYNEQFF.

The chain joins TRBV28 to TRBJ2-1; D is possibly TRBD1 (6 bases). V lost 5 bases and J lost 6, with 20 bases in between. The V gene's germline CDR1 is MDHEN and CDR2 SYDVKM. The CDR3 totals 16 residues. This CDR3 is CASSVLQGTGGNEQFF. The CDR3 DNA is TGTGCCAGCAGTGTGCTACAGGGAACTGGGGGCAATGAGCAGTTCTTC.